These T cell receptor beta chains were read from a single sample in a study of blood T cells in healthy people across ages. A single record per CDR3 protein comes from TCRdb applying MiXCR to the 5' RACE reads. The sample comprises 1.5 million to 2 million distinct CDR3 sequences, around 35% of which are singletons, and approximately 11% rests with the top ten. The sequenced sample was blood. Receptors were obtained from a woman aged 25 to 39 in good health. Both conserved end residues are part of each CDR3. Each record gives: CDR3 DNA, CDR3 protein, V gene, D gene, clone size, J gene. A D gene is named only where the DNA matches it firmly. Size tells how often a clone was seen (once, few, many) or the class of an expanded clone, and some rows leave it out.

TGTGCCAGCAGTCCATGGACAGGAACAGGGCAAGAGACCCAGTACTTC,CASSPWTGTGQETQYF,TRBV27,TRBD1,many,TRBJ2-5
TGTGCCAGCAGTGAACTCGGGGTTAAAGAGACCCAGTACTTC,CASSELGVKETQYF,TRBV6-1,.,.,TRBJ2-5
TGTGCCAGCGGTGTTAACAGGGCGGGCACTGAAGCTTTCTTT,CASGVNRAGTEAFF,TRBV2,.,.,TRBJ1-1
TGTGCCAGCAGCCAACCGGGGGGAGCGGGGGGTCCAGATACGCAGTATTTT,CASSQPGGAGGPDTQYF,TRBV3-1,TRBD2,.,TRBJ2-3
TGTGCCACCAGCAGTGGGGGCCCGCTCACAGATACGCAGTATTTT,CATSSGGPLTDTQYF,TRBV15,.,.,TRBJ2-3
TGTGCCAGCACTCGGGGAAGCACAGATACGCAGTATTTT,CASTRGSTDTQYF,TRBV9,.,many,TRBJ2-3
TGCAGTGCTGGACCTAGAGGAATCACTGAAGCTTTCTTT,CSAGPRGITEAFF,TRBV20-1,.,.,TRBJ1-1
TGTGCCACCAGTGTTCAGGGGTCCTACAATGAGCAGTTCTTC,CATSVQGSYNEQFF,TRBV24-1,.,many,TRBJ2-1
TGTGCCAGCAGTTTAGTTACACAAGGCTACACCTTC,CASSLVTQGYTF,TRBV12-3/TRBV12-4,.,.,TRBJ1-2
TGTGCCAGCAGTACAGGGGGCTTTAGAGAGACCCAGTACTTC,CASSTGGFRETQYF,TRBV25-1,TRBD1,.,TRBJ2-5
TGTGCCAGCAGTGCGAAAAGGGGTGCTTCCGACGAGCAGTACTTC,CASSAKRGASDEQYF,TRBV6-1,.,.,TRBJ2-7
TGCAGTGCGAACAGACAGGGCAGGGACAATGAGCAGTTCTTC,CSANRQGRDNEQFF,TRBV20-1,TRBD1,.,TRBJ2-1
TGCAGCGTTGAGGGATACAGGGGGCGCCCAACTGAAGCTTTCTTT,CSVEGYRGRPTEAFF,TRBV29-1,TRBD1,few,TRBJ1-1
TGTGCCAGCGGTAAAGCCTGGGACTTCAATCAGCCCCAGCATTTT,CASGKAWDFNQPQHF,TRBV6-1,.,.,TRBJ1-5
TGCAGTGCTAGGTTAGGGACAGGGGGCTCCTACGAGCAGTACTTC,CSARLGTGGSYEQYF,TRBV20-1,TRBD1,.,TRBJ2-7
TGTGCCAGCAGCTTAGCCGGGAGGGGTCCCAAAAACATTCAGTACTTC,CASSLAGRGPKNIQYF,TRBV11-2,TRBD2,few,TRBJ2-4
TGTGCCAGCAGAAAGGACAGCTCTGGGGCCAACGTCCTGACTTTC,CASRKDSSGANVLTF,TRBV12-3/TRBV12-4,.,.,TRBJ2-6
TGTGCCCGTTCTATCCCCTTAAGTGAACTAGCGGGATGTTGGGGTTCCTACAATGAGCAGTTCTTC,CARSIPLSELAGCWGSYNEQFF,TRBV10-3,TRBD2,.,TRBJ2-1
TGTGCCAGCAGTCCCGGGACAGAGGCCGGCCTAGCTTTCTTT,CASSPGTEAGLAFF,TRBV27,TRBD1,.,TRBJ1-1
TGTGCCAGCAGCAAAGGGAGCAGAGACTATGGCTACACCTTC,CASSKGSRDYGYTF,TRBV21-1,.,.,TRBJ1-2
TGTGCCAGCAGCCCCCTGGCGGGACGCTACGAGCAGTACTTC,CASSPLAGRYEQYF,TRBV11-2,.,few,TRBJ2-7
TGCAGTGCTAGAGGGGGCGCTAACGGCTACACCTTC,CSARGGANGYTF,TRBV20-1,.,.,TRBJ1-2
TGCGCCAGCAGACCCCAAATTCTTGGGGCCAACGTCCTGACTTTC,CASRPQILGANVLTF,TRBV5-1,.,few,TRBJ2-6
TGTGCCATCACCGAGGAAAACAGGGGCTCCTACGAGCAGTACTTC,CAITEENRGSYEQYF,TRBV10-3,TRBD1,many,TRBJ2-7
TGTGCCAGCAGTGAATTTGAGGGGAAGGCCTACGAGCAGTACTTC,CASSEFEGKAYEQYF,TRBV25-1,.,few,TRBJ2-7
TGTGCCAGCAGCCATCGAGGGGGCAATTACGAGCAGTACTTC,CASSHRGGNYEQYF,TRBV3-1,TRBD1,few,TRBJ2-7
TGTGCCAGCAGCGAACGGGGACAGGACGCGGGCTACACCTTC,CASSERGQDAGYTF,TRBV9,TRBD1,.,TRBJ1-2
TGCGCCAGCAGCTATGGACAGGGGGCTGGTTACGAGCAGTACTTC,CASSYGQGAGYEQYF,TRBV5-1,TRBD1,few,TRBJ2-7
TGTGCCAGCAGTGGACCCAGCCGTCTCTATGGCTACACCTTC,CASSGPSRLYGYTF,TRBV6-1,.,.,TRBJ1-2
TGTGCCAGCAGTTCGTTTGGGGCGGCAGTGGGGGGTTACAATGAGCAGTTCTTC,CASSSFGAAVGGYNEQFF,TRBV6-2/TRBV6-3,.,.,TRBJ2-1
TGCAGTGCTAGAGTCCCAGCCCGACAACCGGGTTCCACAGATACGCAGTATTTT,CSARVPARQPGSTDTQYF,TRBV20-1,.,.,TRBJ2-3
TGCAGCGACAGGGGGAATTACAATGAGCAGTTCTTC,CSDRGNYNEQFF,TRBV29-1,TRBD1,.,TRBJ2-1
TGTGCCAGCAGTTCCCCGACTAGCGGAAGCACAAATACGCAGTATTTT,CASSSPTSGSTNTQYF,TRBV28,TRBD2,once,TRBJ2-3
TGTGCCAGCAGTTTAGGGAGGGAGACCCAGTACTTC,CASSLGRETQYF,TRBV5-1,.,many,TRBJ2-5
TGTGCCAGCAACCCGGGGGACGGCCGGGAGCTGTTTTTT,CASNPGDGRELFF,TRBV11-1,.,.,TRBJ2-2
TGCAGCGTGCCCCGGGCAGCTTCTAACTATGACTACACCTTC,CSVPRAASNYDYTF,TRBV29-1,.,.,TRBJ1-2
TGTGCCAGCAGCTTAACGTCGGTTTCGGGTGAGCAGTTCTTC,CASSLTSVSGEQFF,TRBV7-3,.,.,TRBJ2-1
TGTGCCAGCGGCTCACAAGAGACCCAGTACTTC,CASGSQETQYF,TRBV2,.,.,TRBJ2-5
TGTGCCAGCTCACCATCGGGGGACAGGAACACAGATACGCAGTATTTT,CASSPSGDRNTDTQYF,TRBV18,TRBD1,.,TRBJ2-3
TGTGCCAGCAGTTCCACCAGGTCCGGGGAGCTGTTTTTT,CASSSTRSGELFF,TRBV6-2/TRBV6-3,.,few,TRBJ2-2
TGTGCCAGCAGCCCAAGAATGAGCTACGAGCAGTACTTC,CASSPRMSYEQYF,TRBV9,.,many,TRBJ2-7
TGTGCCAGCAGCCATGGGACTAGCGGGTATAAAGAGACCCAGTACTTC,CASSHGTSGYKETQYF,TRBV9,TRBD2,.,TRBJ2-5
TGTGCCAGCAGCTTAAAGGACCAGAACACTGAAGCTTTCTTT,CASSLKDQNTEAFF,TRBV7-2,.,.,TRBJ1-1
TGTGCCGGCAGTTTTGGAGACTACATAAGCACAGATACGCAGTATTTT,CAGSFGDYISTDTQYF,TRBV12-3/TRBV12-4,.,few,TRBJ2-3